This passage covers 8 T cell receptor beta chains from one sample sequenced in a study of blood T cells in healthy people across ages (dated by TCRdb to the mid-2010s). Libraries came from 5' RACE. The sample was run on an Illumina HiSeq 2500. The second PCR ran for roughly 7 to 11 cycles and used a J-beta primer mix along with a sample-barcoded 5' primer. TCRdb cleaned the public reads at Q25 with fastp, built clones with MiXCR and kept in-frame beta chains. Identical CDR3 protein sequences are pooled into one entry, listed with their most common genes and DNA. Across this sample there are about 780,000 distinct CDR3 sequences, with about half seen only once. The ten largest clones represent approximately 18% of the sample. Input material: blood. The receptors were sampled from an older man in good health.

This clonotype was detected a few times. This chain connects TRBV6-1 to TRBJ1-4; D is ambiguous. Looked up from germline, CDR1 is MNHNS and CDR2 is SASEGT. The CDR3 loop spans 11 amino acids. V was clipped by 6 bases and J by 11 bases, with 10 bases between them. The CDR3 bases are TGTGCCAGCAGCCCGGCCCCGAAACTGTTTTTT. Translating it yields CASSPAPKLFF.

The chain is built from TRBV4-3 and TRBJ2-7; no definite D call. Trimming took off 4 bases at V and 4 bases at J, with 14 bases between the two ends. This CDR3 is built from 14 residues. Germline-derived CDR1 and CDR2 are LGHNA and YSLEER. In nucleotides, the CDR3 is TGCGCCAGCAGCCCCAAGCCAAATTCGTACGAGCAGTACTTC. Translation: CASSPKPNSYEQYF.

As concerns this clonotype: One end of the junction fails to match germline, which may point to a read error. The chain employs TRBV4-1 and TRBJ1-2; D perhaps matches TRBD1 (5 bases). This CDR3 contains 16 residues. Germline V lookup: CDR1 MGHRA, CDR2 YSYEKL. DNA for the CDR3: TGCGCCAGCAGCCAATCCGGGACCTCAGCTTACTATGGCCACACCTTC. It encodes CASSQSGTSAYYGHTF.

This clonotype has ten or more counts. This rearrangement joins TRBV29-1 to TRBJ2-1, with no clear D. In germline, CDR1 is SQVTM, CDR2 ANQGSEA. This CDR3 region has 12 residues. V was clipped by 4 bases and J by 5 bases, with 9 bases between them. The DNA for the CDR3 is TGCAGCGTTGGAAAATACCACAATGAGCAGTTCTTC. This codes for CSVGKYHNEQFF.

The rearrangement links TRBV6-5 to TRBJ2-5; 11 nucleotides align to TRBD2. CDR3 length equals 16 residues. Germline V gene data show CDR1 as MNHEY and CDR2 as SVGAGI. CDR3 nucleotide sequence: TGTGCAACTTGGGGGTCTGGGACTAGCGGAAGAGAGACCCAGTACTTC. Amino acid sequence: CATWGSGTSGRETQYF.

The chain uses TRBV7-9 and TRBJ1-5; TRBD1 matches at 9 bases. Germline assignment: CDR1 SEHNR and CDR2 FQNEAQ (reference sequence). V shed 1 base and J 7 bases; nucleotides not matched to a gene: 2. The CDR3 is made up of 14 amino acids. The CDR3 loop is CASSLVGQGQPQHF. The CDR3 DNA sequence: TGTGCCAGCAGCTTAGTGGGACAGGGACAGCCCCAGCATTTT. Together with reference TRBV7-9 and TRBJ1-5, the CDR3 gives the full variable domain: DTGVSQNPRHKITKRGQNVTFRCDPISEHNRLYWYRQTLGQGPEFLTYFQNEAQLEKSRLLSDRFSAERPKGSFSTLEIQRTEQGDSAMYLCASSLVGQGQPQHFGDGTRLSIL.

V gene TRBV9 combines with J gene TRBJ1-1; 7 bases map to TRBD1. Looked up from germline, CDR1 is SGDLS and CDR2 is YYNGEE. V lost 4 bases to trimming and J lost 4 bases; unmatched junction nucleotides: 13. The CDR3 runs 16 residues. CDR3 loop: CASSPKATGIGTEAFF. The CDR3 DNA follows: TGTGCCAGCAGCCCGAAGGCGACAGGGATCGGCACTGAAGCTTTCTTT.

The chain combines TRBV29-1 with TRBJ1-1; TRBD1 matches 8 bases. Germline CDR1 SQVTM, CDR2 ANQGSEA. J gave up 2 bases and V 4 bases, and 6 bases lay outside the gene matches. The CDR3 consists of 14 residues. CDR3 nucleotide sequence: TGCAGCGTTGCAGCCGGGACAGGCAACACTGAAGCTTTCTTT. This gives the protein CSVAAGTGNTEAFF.